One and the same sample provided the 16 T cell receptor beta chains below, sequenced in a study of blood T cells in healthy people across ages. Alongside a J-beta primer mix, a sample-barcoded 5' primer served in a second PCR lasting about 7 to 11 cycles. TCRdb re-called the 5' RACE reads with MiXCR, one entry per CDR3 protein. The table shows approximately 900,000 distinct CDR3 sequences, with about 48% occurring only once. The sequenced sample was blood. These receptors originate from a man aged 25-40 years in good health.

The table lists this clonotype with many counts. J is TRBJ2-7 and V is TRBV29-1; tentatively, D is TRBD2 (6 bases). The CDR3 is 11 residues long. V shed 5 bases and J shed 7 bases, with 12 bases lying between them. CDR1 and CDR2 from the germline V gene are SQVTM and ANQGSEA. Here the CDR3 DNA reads TGCAGCGTTTCCTCTGGGGGGGAGCAGTACTTC. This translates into CSVSSGGEQYF.

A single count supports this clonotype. The CDR3 spells CSVGGRYNSPLHF. CDR3 in DNA: TGCAGCGTCGGGGGCAGATATAATTCACCCCTCCACTTT. The J gene is TRBJ1-6, the V gene TRBV29-1; D may be TRBD1 (6 bases). The CDR3 has 13 residues. Per the germline V gene, CDR1 is SQVTM and CDR2 is ANQGSEA. V was clipped by 6 bases and J by 4 bases, with 10 bases between them.

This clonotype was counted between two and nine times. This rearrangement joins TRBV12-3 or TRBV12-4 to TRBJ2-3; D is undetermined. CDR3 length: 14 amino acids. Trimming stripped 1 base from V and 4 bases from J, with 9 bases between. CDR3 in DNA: TGTGCCAGCAGTTTAGACGGACGGGCAGATACGCAGTATTTT. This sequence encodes CASSLDGRADTQYF.

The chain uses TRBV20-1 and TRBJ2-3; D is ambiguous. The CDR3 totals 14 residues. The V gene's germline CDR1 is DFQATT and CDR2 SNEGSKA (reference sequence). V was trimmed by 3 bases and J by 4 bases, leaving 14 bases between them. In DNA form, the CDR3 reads TGCAGTGCTAGGAAAGCCGTATGGGCAGATACGCAGTATTTT. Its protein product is CSARKAVWADTQYF.

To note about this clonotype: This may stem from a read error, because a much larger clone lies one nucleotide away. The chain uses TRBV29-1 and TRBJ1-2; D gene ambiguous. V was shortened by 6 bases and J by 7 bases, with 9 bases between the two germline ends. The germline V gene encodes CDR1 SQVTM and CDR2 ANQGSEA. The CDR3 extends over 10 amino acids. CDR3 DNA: TGCAGCGTACCGGACCTTGGCTACACCTTC. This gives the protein CSVPDLGYTF.

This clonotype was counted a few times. CDR3 DNA sequence: TGTGCCAGCAGTTATATGGGGGGCTACGAGCAGTACTTC. The encoded protein is CASSYMGGYEQYF. The chain recombines TRBV6-5 with TRBJ2-7; possibly TRBD2 for D (6 bases). Per germline, CDR1 MNHEY and CDR2 SVGAGI. The CDR3 sequence is 13 residues long. Between the trimmed V and J ends, which lost 3 bases and 3 bases, there was a span of 9 bases.

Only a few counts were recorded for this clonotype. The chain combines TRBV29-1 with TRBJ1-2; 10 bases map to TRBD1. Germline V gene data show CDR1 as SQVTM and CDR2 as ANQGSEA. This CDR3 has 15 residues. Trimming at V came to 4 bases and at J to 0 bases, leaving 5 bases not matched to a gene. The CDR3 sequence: CSVGTGGTANYGYTF. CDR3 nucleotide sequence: TGCAGCGTTGGGACAGGGGGGACAGCTAACTATGGCTACACCTTC.

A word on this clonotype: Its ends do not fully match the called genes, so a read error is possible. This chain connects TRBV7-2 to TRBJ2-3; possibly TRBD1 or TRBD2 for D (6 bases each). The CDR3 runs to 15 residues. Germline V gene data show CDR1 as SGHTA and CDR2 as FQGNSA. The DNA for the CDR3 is TGTGCCAACAGCTTGAGGAGGGGGAGCACAGATACGCAGTATTTT. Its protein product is CANSLRRGSTDTQYF.

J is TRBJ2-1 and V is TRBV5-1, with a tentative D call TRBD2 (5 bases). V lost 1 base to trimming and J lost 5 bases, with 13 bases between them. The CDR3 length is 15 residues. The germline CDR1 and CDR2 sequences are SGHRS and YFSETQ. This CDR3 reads CASSLWASLDNEQFF. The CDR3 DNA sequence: TGCGCCAGCAGCTTGTGGGCTAGCCTGGACAATGAGCAGTTCTTC.

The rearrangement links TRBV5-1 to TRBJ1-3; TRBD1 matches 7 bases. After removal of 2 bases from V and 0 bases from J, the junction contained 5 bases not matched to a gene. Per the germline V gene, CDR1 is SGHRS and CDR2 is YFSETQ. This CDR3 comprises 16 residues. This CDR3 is CASSLQGQDSGNTIYF. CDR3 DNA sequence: TGCGCCAGCAGCTTACAAGGACAGGACTCTGGAAACACCATATATTTT.

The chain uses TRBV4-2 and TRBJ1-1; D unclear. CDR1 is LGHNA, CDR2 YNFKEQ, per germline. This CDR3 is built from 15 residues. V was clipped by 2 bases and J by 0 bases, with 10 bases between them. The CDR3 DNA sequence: TGTGCCAGCAGCCAACATCCGGACCTGAACACTGAAGCTTTCTTT. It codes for CASSQHPDLNTEAFF.

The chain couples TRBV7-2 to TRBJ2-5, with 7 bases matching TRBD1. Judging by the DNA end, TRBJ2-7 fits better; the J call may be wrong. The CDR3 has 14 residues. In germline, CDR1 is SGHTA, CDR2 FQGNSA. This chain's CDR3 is CASSVGQHKYEQYF. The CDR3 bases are TGTGCCAGCAGCGTGGGACAGCATAAATACGAGCAGTACTTC.

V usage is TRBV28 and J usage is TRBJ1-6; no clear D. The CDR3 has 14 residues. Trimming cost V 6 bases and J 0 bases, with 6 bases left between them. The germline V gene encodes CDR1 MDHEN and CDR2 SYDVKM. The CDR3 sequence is CASSNSSYNSPLHF. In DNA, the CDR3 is TGTGCCAGCAGCAATAGCTCCTATAATTCACCCCTCCACTTT.

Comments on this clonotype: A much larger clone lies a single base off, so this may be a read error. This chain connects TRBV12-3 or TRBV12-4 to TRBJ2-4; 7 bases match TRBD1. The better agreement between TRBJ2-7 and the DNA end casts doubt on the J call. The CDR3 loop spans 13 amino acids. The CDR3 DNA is TGTGCCAGCAGTGGGACAGACGCTTACGAGCAGTACTTC. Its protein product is CASSGTDAYEQYF.

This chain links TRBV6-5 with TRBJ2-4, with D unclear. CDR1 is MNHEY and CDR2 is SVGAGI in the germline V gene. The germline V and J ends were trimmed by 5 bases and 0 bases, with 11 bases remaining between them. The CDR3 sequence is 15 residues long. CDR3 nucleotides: TGTGCCAGCAGTCCCGACGGGCTAGCCAAAAACATTCAGTACTTC. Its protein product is CASSPDGLAKNIQYF.

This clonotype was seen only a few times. In DNA form, the CDR3 reads TGCAGCGTTGAAGGGCTGGACTATGGCTACACCTTC. Residues: CSVEGLDYGYTF. V usage is TRBV29-1 and J usage is TRBJ1-2; D is ambiguous. The CDR3 has 12 residues. Trimming took off 1 base at V and 3 bases at J, with 6 bases between the two ends. CDR1 and CDR2 from the germline V gene are SQVTM and ANQGSEA.